Listed below are T cell receptor beta chains from one sample, sequenced in a study of shared clonotypes between healthy human individuals. Sequencing used immunoSEQ multiplex PCR; TCRdb keeps in-frame clones, though not all of them. The table lists some 2,100,000 clones, 85% to 95% of them singletons. Source material: naive CD8+ T cells from PBMCs. The origin of the receptors is a man between 18 and 29 years old in good health. Some clones in this sample may be carry-over from other donors' samples. CDR3s include the opening cysteine and the closing phenylalanine or tryptophan. The D gene is left open where the match is weak. Not all rows give a size; the values are once, few, many and, for expanded clones, a class.

clone_size | j_call | d_call | v_call | cdr3_nt | cdr3_aa
once | TRBJ2-2 | TRBD2 | TRBV6-1 | TGTGCCAGCAGTGGATCCGGGACTAGCGGGATATACACCGGGGAGCTGTTTTTT | CASSGSGTSGIYTGELFF
NA | TRBJ2-6 | NA | TRBV25-1 | TGTGCCAGCAGTATTCTCAGTCGATTAGCCAACGTCCTGACTTTC | CASSILSRLANVLTF
NA | TRBJ2-7 | TRBD2 | TRBV19 | TGTGCCAGTAGTACCCCGAGACTAGCGGGGCTCTACGAGCAGTACTTC | CASSTPRLAGLYEQYF
NA | TRBJ1-2 | NA | TRBV6-5 | TGTGCCAGCTTAAGGCAGGGGTTTGGCTACACCTTC | CASLRQGFGYTF
NA | TRBJ2-7 | NA | TRBV20-1 | TGCAGTCGCCTGGAAGGAGGCAAGCAGTACTTC | CSRLEGGKQYF
NA | TRBJ2-7 | NA | TRBV5-1 | TGCGCCAGCAGCTTGTTGCGGGATCTCTCCGAGCAGTACTTC | CASSLLRDLSEQYF
NA | TRBJ1-4 | TRBD1 | TRBV4-1 | TGCGCCAGCAGCCAAGACTTAACCCGGGACAGGGAAAATGAAAAACTGTTTTTT | CASSQDLTRDRENEKLFF
NA | TRBJ1-3 | NA | TRBV30 | TGTGCCTGGAGTGTATTGGGGGACACCATATATTTT | CAWSVLGDTIYF
NA | TRBJ2-5 | TRBD1 | TRBV27 | TGTGCCAGCAGCAAAGGGGGCGGGGAGACCCAGTACTTC | CASSKGGGETQYF
few | TRBJ1-2 | NA | TRBV7-9 | TGTGCCAGCAGCGATCGTGGGGCTGAGGGCTACACCTTC | CASSDRGAEGYTF
NA | TRBJ2-7 | TRBD1 | TRBV4-3 | TGCGCCAGCAGCCCCCAGGGGGCCAGCGGCTCCTACGAGCAGTACTTC | CASSPQGASGSYEQYF
once | TRBJ2-7 | TRBD1 | TRBV6-1 | TGTGCCAGCAGGCCGGGACAGGTGAGCTCCTACGAGCAGTACTTC | CASRPGQVSSYEQYF
NA | TRBJ2-7 | NA | TRBV28 | TGTGCCAGCAGTTTAGCCTTTAGTCAGGGGGGGGTTGAGCAGTACTTC | CASSLAFSQGGVEQYF
NA | TRBJ2-5 | NA | TRBV7-2 | TGTGCCAGCAGCTGGGCGGTGAGAAGGGGGGAGACCCAGTACTTC | CASSWAVRRGETQYF
NA | TRBJ2-1 | NA | TRBV27 | TGTGCCAGCAGTTTGTTCACCTCAGGGGGGCATGAGCAGTTCTTC | CASSLFTSGGHEQFF
NA | TRBJ1-1 | TRBD1 | TRBV29-1 | TGCAGCGTTGTCCTCCGGGACAGGGGATCGGACACTGAAGCTTTCTTT | CSVVLRDRGSDTEAFF
NA | TRBJ2-4 | TRBD2 | TRBV12-5 | TGTGCTAGTGGTTTGCGCGGCGGGAGAGCCAAAAACATTCAGTACTTC | CASGLRGGRAKNIQYF
once | TRBJ2-3 | NA | TRBV27 | TGTGCCAGCAGTCCAGGGGGGCGCCCTAGCACAGATGCGCAGTATTTT | CASSPGGRPSTDAQYF
NA | TRBJ2-7 | TRBD2 | TRBV27 | TGTGCCAGCAGGGAAATAGCGGGATCCCTTGGGGGGATATCCTACGAGCAGTACTTC | CASREIAGSLGGISYEQYF
once | TRBJ2-7 | NA | TRBV7-8 | TGTGCCAGCAGCCCCCTTGTATCCTACGAGCAGTACTTC | CASSPLVSYEQYF
NA | TRBJ1-5 | NA | TRBV4-1 | TGCGCCAGCAGCCAAGAACCCGGGGGGAATCAGCCCCAGCATTTT | CASSQEPGGNQPQHF
once | TRBJ1-1 | NA | TRBV27 | TGTGCCAGCAGTTTTTTTCAGAACACTGAAGCTTTCTTT | CASSFFQNTEAFF
NA | TRBJ2-2 | NA | TRBV29-1 | TGCAGCGTTGTTTTGGGGCGCAGCACCGGGGAGCTGTTTTTT | CSVVLGRSTGELFF
NA | TRBJ2-1 | TRBD2 | TRBV27 | TGTGCCAGCAGCTTGGGGAGCGGGAGCTCCTACAATGAGCAGTTCTTC | CASSLGSGSSYNEQFF
NA | TRBJ1-2 | NA | TRBV29-1 | TGCAGCGTTGAGTTTTTTCCGGGAGTTGGTGGCTACACCTTC | CSVEFFPGVGGYTF
NA | TRBJ2-7 | NA | TRBV5-1 | TGCGCCAGCAGCCTGGGCGTAGCGAACTCCTACGAGCAGTACTTC | CASSLGVANSYEQYF
NA | TRBJ2-1 | NA | TRBV4-3 | TGCGCCAGCAGCCATCCGGGGGGCGGTGAGCAGTTCTTC | CASSHPGGGEQFF
NA | TRBJ2-7 | NA | TRBV28 | TGTGCCAGCAGTTTCGCAGGAGAACCGGCCGAGCAGTACTTC | CASSFAGEPAEQYF
NA | TRBJ2-3 | NA | TRBV6-5 | TGTGCCAGCAGTTACTCTCCAGGGGATCCCACAGATACGCAGTATTTT | CASSYSPGDPTDTQYF
NA | TRBJ2-2 | NA | TRBV7-3 | TGTGCCAGCAGCTTAATTCTCGGAAGGGGGGACACCGGGGAGCTGTTTTTT | CASSLILGRGDTGELFF
NA | TRBJ2-5 | NA | TRBV7-9 | TGTGCCAGCAGCGCAAGAGAGACCCAGTACTTC | CASSARETQYF
NA | TRBJ2-6 | NA | TRBV27 | TGTGCCAGCAGCCTGACCTCTGGGGCCAACGTCCTGACTTTC | CASSLTSGANVLTF
NA | TRBJ1-1 | TRBD1 | TRBV5-5 | TGTGCCAGCAGCCCGGGACAGATTTCCACTGAAGCTTTCTTT | CASSPGQISTEAFF
few | TRBJ1-4 | NA | TRBV23-1 | TGCGCCAGGACCTCAGGGCGGTGCGAAAAACTGTTTTTT | CARTSGRCEKLFF
NA | TRBJ2-1 | TRBD1 | TRBV9 | TGTGCCAGCAGCGCCAACGACAGGGTGGGGGATGAGCAGTTCTTC | CASSANDRVGDEQFF
NA | TRBJ2-7 | TRBD2 | TRBV27 | TGTGCCAGCAGTTTAGGGCTAGCGGGAGGGAAGCAGTACTTC | CASSLGLAGGKQYF
NA | TRBJ1-4 | NA | TRBV7-9 | TGTGCCAGCAGCTTGGGTGGGGCTTTAAAACTGTTTTTT | CASSLGGALKLFF